Listed below are T cell receptor beta chains from one sample, sequenced in a study of T cells in Graves' hyperthyroidism and ophthalmopathy. TCRdb analysed the multiplex PCR reads with MiXCR anew, one entry per CDR3 protein. The sample lists roughly 200,000 distinct CDR3 sequences, 18% occurring once. Input material: blood. These receptors originate from a middle-aged man with Graves' hyperthyroidism. Both conserved end residues are trimmed from each CDR3.

j_gene: TRBJ2-3; v_gene: TRBV20-1; CDR3aa: SARHGPSYTQY
j_gene: TRBJ1-1; v_gene: TRBV3-1; CDR3aa: ASSQEHGDTEAF
j_gene: TRBJ2-2; v_gene: TRBV4-2; CDR3aa: ASSQVWGANTGELF
j_gene: TRBJ2-7; v_gene: TRBV27; CDR3aa: ASSSVLWPEQY
j_gene: TRBJ1-5; v_gene: TRBV19; CDR3aa: ASSHGGSNQPQH
j_gene: TRBJ1-3; v_gene: TRBV18; CDR3aa: ASSPTGTEGNTIY
j_gene: TRBJ1-5; v_gene: TRBV5-1; CDR3aa: ASSLTGVGQPQH
j_gene: TRBJ1-5; v_gene: TRBV6-1; CDR3aa: ASTRSPTNQPQH
j_gene: TRBJ1-3; v_gene: TRBV7-8; CDR3aa: ASSLRQGSSGNTIY
j_gene: TRBJ2-7; v_gene: TRBV27; CDR3aa: ASSLLSTSGASYEQY
j_gene: TRBJ2-2; v_gene: TRBV30; CDR3aa: AWSVRGIGELL
j_gene: TRBJ2-5; v_gene: TRBV7-2; CDR3aa: ASSLVLGRALETQY
j_gene: TRBJ2-2; v_gene: TRBV5-4; CDR3aa: ASSSQTANTGELF
j_gene: TRBJ2-2; v_gene: TRBV7-9; CDR3aa: ASSLLGSGELF
j_gene: TRBJ2-2; v_gene: TRBV18; CDR3aa: ASSPSTGPLANTGELF
j_gene: TRBJ2-3; v_gene: TRBV18; CDR3aa: ASLPGVGDTQY
j_gene: TRBJ1-2; v_gene: TRBV6-1; CDR3aa: ASSRGGYGYT
j_gene: TRBJ2-7; v_gene: TRBV20-1; CDR3aa: SAETGSGEQY
j_gene: TRBJ1-2; v_gene: TRBV9; CDR3aa: ASSPWATGNYGYT
j_gene: TRBJ1-3; v_gene: TRBV7-9; CDR3aa: ASSEGKGRPGNTIY
j_gene: TRBJ2-5; v_gene: TRBV28; CDR3aa: AIRRTSKGETQY
j_gene: TRBJ2-7; v_gene: TRBV2; CDR3aa: ASSDWPISYEQY
j_gene: TRBJ1-2; v_gene: TRBV6-2/TRBV6-3; CDR3aa: ASGRNPTSRGYT
j_gene: TRBJ1-1; v_gene: TRBV6-1; CDR3aa: ASSEHRGGTEAF
j_gene: TRBJ2-3; v_gene: TRBV20-1; CDR3aa: SAPGQNLDTQY
j_gene: TRBJ1-4; v_gene: TRBV7-2; CDR3aa: ASSLGSTNEKLF
j_gene: TRBJ1-4; v_gene: TRBV7-9; CDR3aa: ASSLLATNEKLF
j_gene: TRBJ2-5; v_gene: TRBV30; CDR3aa: ALRAGETQY
j_gene: TRBJ2-1; v_gene: TRBV28; CDR3aa: ATRGASGENEQF
j_gene: TRBJ1-4; v_gene: TRBV9; CDR3aa: ASSPWGSATNEKLF
j_gene: TRBJ2-2; v_gene: TRBV18; CDR3aa: ASSPGQGSGELF
j_gene: TRBJ1-1; v_gene: TRBV27; CDR3aa: ASSTRDRSSTEAF
j_gene: TRBJ2-3; v_gene: TRBV7-2; CDR3aa: ASSSSGGAVDTQY
j_gene: TRBJ2-5; v_gene: TRBV7-2; CDR3aa: ASSPSWETQY
j_gene: TRBJ2-1; v_gene: TRBV5-4; CDR3aa: ASSLDSGMQF
j_gene: TRBJ2-1; v_gene: TRBV5-1; CDR3aa: ASSSQTGYNEQF
j_gene: TRBJ1-5; v_gene: TRBV28; CDR3aa: ASSLGRIGYQPQH
j_gene: TRBJ2-7; v_gene: TRBV4-1; CDR3aa: ASSLLLSRGARYEQY
j_gene: TRBJ2-1; v_gene: TRBV5-6; CDR3aa: ASSLWGGLAVTYNEQF
j_gene: TRBJ1-5; v_gene: TRBV3-1; CDR3aa: ASSQGRGRGVQPQH
j_gene: TRBJ1-3; v_gene: TRBV19; CDR3aa: ASSTTRLRTGTESGNTIY
j_gene: TRBJ2-3; v_gene: TRBV20-1; CDR3aa: SAPTSGGAPDTQY
j_gene: TRBJ1-5; v_gene: TRBV24-1; CDR3aa: ATSDSPGDGQPQH
j_gene: TRBJ2-3; v_gene: TRBV5-1; CDR3aa: ASRTGGPDTQY
j_gene: TRBJ2-3; v_gene: TRBV20-1; CDR3aa: SAREGRGDTDTQY
j_gene: TRBJ1-3; v_gene: TRBV18; CDR3aa: ASSPPRRSGNTIY
j_gene: TRBJ1-2; v_gene: TRBV27; CDR3aa: ASSSSTDREQHT
j_gene: TRBJ1-2; v_gene: TRBV15; CDR3aa: ATSRDGGNYGYT
j_gene: TRBJ2-2; v_gene: TRBV2; CDR3aa: ASTKRGGNTGELF
j_gene: TRBJ2-1; v_gene: TRBV3-1; CDR3aa: ASSQGRRGSYNEQF
j_gene: TRBJ2-1; v_gene: TRBV9; CDR3aa: ASRNPLGEQF
j_gene: TRBJ1-4; v_gene: TRBV27; CDR3aa: ASSPWDRGPEKLF
j_gene: TRBJ1-1; v_gene: TRBV27; CDR3aa: ASSSSLYGSEAF